The 20 T cell receptor beta chains reported below all come from one sample, sequenced in a study of OX40 agonist ivuxolimab in advanced cancers. TCRdb's copy holds only in-frame clones and misses some; the assay was immunoSEQ multiplex PCR. The sample lists about 48,000 clones, around 90% seen once, with roughly 48% in the top ten. Sequenced here: CD4+ or CD8+ T cells sorted from blood, sampled in a trial of the OX40 agonist ivuxolimab. The receptors stem from an adult with an advanced solid tumor such as melanoma, head and neck, liver or kidney cancer.

V gene TRBV19 combines with J gene TRBJ1-6; D is undetermined. This CDR3 region has 14 residues. The V and J ends lost 8 bases and 2 bases respectively, with 10 bases between them. Germline V gene lookup returns CDR1 LNHDA and CDR2 SQIVND (reference sequence). DNA of the CDR3: TGTGCCAGTGGAAGGGTCACCTATAATTCACCCCTCCACTTT. Translated: CASGRVTYNSPLHF.

J is TRBJ2-1 and V is TRBV7-9; 8 positions agree with TRBD2. The ends lost 1 base at V and 5 bases at J; junction bases unmatched: 7. This CDR3 comprises 16 residues. Per germline, CDR1 SEHNR and CDR2 FQNEAQ (reference sequence). The CDR3 region is CASSLETSGPDNEQFF. DNA of the CDR3: TGTGCCAGCAGCTTAGAAACTAGCGGCCCTGACAATGAGCAGTTCTTC.

The rearrangement links TRBV4-1 to TRBJ1-3; weak D call: TRBD1 (6 bases). CDR3 size: 19 residues. Trimming shortened V by 0 bases and J by 2 bases, and 20 bases separated the two germline ends. The germline CDR1 and CDR2 sequences are MGHRA and YSYEKL. CDR3 sequence reads: CASSQEMGGGIIAGNTIYF. Here the CDR3 DNA reads TGCGCCAGCAGCCAAGAAATGGGGGGCGGAATAATCGCTGGAAACACCATATATTTT.

The chain couples TRBV10-3 to TRBJ2-6; D remains unclear. In germline, CDR1 is ENHRY, CDR2 SYGVKD. CDR3 length equals 13 residues. V shed 10 bases and J shed 0 bases, with 7 bases lying between them. The CDR3 spells CATESSGANVLTF. The DNA of the CDR3 is TGTGCCACCGAAAGCTCTGGGGCCAACGTCCTGACTTTC.

The gene calls are TRBV29-1 and TRBJ2-2, with a weak D call TRBD2 (6 bases). The germline gives CDR1 SQVTM, CDR2 ANQGSEA. This CDR3 region has 12 residues. Trimming took 4 bases from V and 7 from J, leaving 10 bases between them. CDR3 sequence reads: CSVVEGYGELFF. CDR3 coding DNA: TGCAGCGTTGTGGAGGGTTACGGGGAGCTGTTTTTT.

V usage is TRBV27 and J usage is TRBJ2-7; D possibly corresponds to TRBD2 (6 bases). Germline-derived CDR1 and CDR2 are MNHEY and SMNVEV (reference sequence). V lost 0 bases and J 1 base, leaving 7 bases between the germline ends. This CDR3 has 14 amino acids. This CDR3 is CASSLSGRSYEQYF. In nucleotides, the CDR3 is TGTGCCAGCAGTTTATCCGGGAGATCCTACGAGCAGTACTTC.

This rearrangement joins TRBV7-9 to TRBJ2-2, with D possibly matching TRBD1 (5 bases). The V end was cut by 2 bases, the J end by 1 base, with 8 bases between. Germline CDR1 reads SEHNR; CDR2 reads FQNEAQ (reference sequence). This CDR3 has 15 residues. The CDR3 coding sequence is TGTGCCAGCAGCTTACCCAGGGTGAACACCGGGGAGCTGTTTTTT. Its translation is CASSLPRVNTGELFF. The whole variable domain, filled in from reference TRBV7-9 and TRBJ2-2, reads DTGVSQNPRHKITKRGQNVTFRCDPISEHNRLYWYRQTLGQGPEFLTYFQNEAQLEKSRLLSDRFSAERPKGSFSTLEIQRTEQGDSAMYLCASSLPRVNTGELFFGEGSRLTVL.

The V gene is TRBV27, the J gene TRBJ1-1, with D unresolved. The CDR3 is 14 amino acids. Germline V lookup: CDR1 MNHEY, CDR2 SMNVEV (reference sequence). V was shortened by 7 bases and J by 5 bases, with 17 bases between the two germline ends. The CDR3 reads CASTVSMGSTEAFF. The CDR3, as DNA: TGTGCCAGCACCGTTAGTATGGGGAGTACTGAAGCTTTCTTT.

The rearrangement links TRBV11-2 to TRBJ2-7; no clear D gene. Germline assignment: CDR1 SGHAT and CDR2 FQNNGV. The CDR3 is made up of 14 amino acids. Trimming took 5 bases from V and 5 from J, leaving 16 bases between them. Written as DNA, the CDR3 is TGTGCCAGCAGCCAATCTCATCTGGGGAACGAGCAGTACTTC. Translated: CASSQSHLGNEQYF.

The genes are TRBV6-6 and TRBJ2-5; no firm D call. The germline CDR1 and CDR2 sequences are MNHNY and SVGAGI (reference sequence). V was trimmed by 0 bases and J by 5 bases, leaving 16 bases between them. This CDR3 contains 16 residues. The CDR3 reads CASSYSDRRSVETQYF. CDR3 DNA: TGTGCCAGCAGTTACTCGGACCGACGGAGTGTGGAGACCCAGTACTTC.

This chain joins TRBV18 and TRBJ2-3, with TRBD1 matching over 7 bases. This CDR3 is built from 14 residues. Germline CDR1 is KGHSH and CDR2 is LQKENI. The junction had 9 bases not matched to a gene; V was cut back by 6 bases and J by 6 bases. The CDR3 sequence: CASSLQGFVDTQYF. DNA for the CDR3: TGTGCCAGCTCCTTACAGGGGTTCGTTGATACGCAGTATTTT.

In this sample, this clone turned up a few times. This sequence joins TRBV6-5 and TRBJ2-1; TRBD2 matches at 10 bases. Germline assignment: CDR1 MNHEY and CDR2 SVGAGI. V dropped 2 bases and J dropped 5; count of bases not matched to a gene: 3. The CDR3 covers 15 residues. The CDR3 DNA reads TGTGCCAGCAGTTACATAGCGGGGGGCGACAATGAGCAGTTCTTC. This sequence encodes CASSYIAGGDNEQFF.

The V gene is TRBV25-1, the J gene TRBJ1-2; the D gene is possibly TRBD1 (5 bases). CDR1 is MGHDK, CDR2 SYGVNS, per germline. V lost 9 bases and J lost 7, with 12 bases in between. The CDR3 consists of 11 residues. CDR3 sequence: CARVGAGGYTF. In nucleotides, the CDR3 is TGTGCCAGGGTTGGGGCTGGTGGCTACACCTTC.

The genes are TRBV7-9 and TRBJ2-7; D remains ambiguous. The CDR3 runs to 15 residues. Per germline, CDR1 SEHNR and CDR2 FQNEAQ (reference sequence). Trimming took off 2 bases at V and 2 bases at J, with 13 bases between the two ends. The CDR3 sequence: CASSLIQQNTYEQYF. In DNA, the CDR3 is TGTGCCAGCAGCTTAATACAGCAGAACACCTACGAGCAGTACTTC.

The V gene is TRBV2, the J gene TRBJ2-3; D ambiguous. CDR3 length: 14 amino acids. V was cut by 6 bases and J by 0 bases, with 10 bases left in between. Germline V CDR1 and CDR2: SNHLY, FYNNEI. The CDR3 DNA sequence: TGTGCCAGCAGCGCGCCCGGCAGCACAGATACGCAGTATTTT. Translating it yields CASSAPGSTDTQYF.

CDR3 DNA sequence: TGTGCCACCAGCCCGGGGAAGAATCAGCCCCAGCATTTT. This encodes CATSPGKNQPQHF. The V gene is TRBV15, the J gene TRBJ1-5; no reliable D call. Per germline, CDR1 LNHNV and CDR2 YYDKDF (reference sequence). V lost 5 bases, J lost 4 bases, and 9 bases lay in between. This CDR3 spans 13 amino acids.

The CDR3 protein is CASSLSPTAGNQPQHF. The CDR3 coding sequence is TGTGCCAGCAGCTTAAGTCCCACAGCGGGCAATCAGCCCCAGCATTTT. V usage is TRBV7-9 and J usage is TRBJ1-5; D unclear. V gave up 2 bases and J gave up 2 bases, with 13 bases separating them. Germline V gives CDR1 SEHNR, CDR2 FQNEAQ (reference sequence). This CDR3 is built from 16 residues.

The chain uses TRBV28 and TRBJ2-7; 10 bases are a match to TRBD1. The length of the CDR3 is 16 residues. Germline lookup yields CDR1 MDHEN and CDR2 SYDVKM. Trimming at V came to 7 bases and at J to 5 bases, leaving 14 bases not matched to a gene. This CDR3 reads CASTPGIGTGEHEQYF. CDR3 in DNA: TGTGCCAGCACCCCGGGGATTGGGACAGGGGAGCACGAGCAGTACTTC.

The gene calls are TRBV7-8 and TRBJ2-1; TRBD2 matches at 13 bases. CDR3 length equals 16 residues. V gave up 7 bases and J gave up 7 bases; unmatched junction bases: 10. CDR1 and CDR2 (germline): SGHVS, FQNEAQ. CDR3 sequence reads: CASTVPGLAGNNEQFF. The CDR3 nucleotides are TGTGCCAGCACCGTCCCGGGACTAGCGGGGAATAATGAGCAGTTCTTC.

The V and J genes are TRBV9 and TRBJ2-6; D tentatively reads TRBD1 or TRBD2 (7 bases each). V was trimmed by 4 bases and J by 0 bases, leaving 11 bases between them. CDR1 and CDR2 (germline): SGDLS, YYNGEE. The CDR3 contains 16 residues. The chain's CDR3 is CASSSGGDSGANVLTF. For the CDR3, the DNA is TGTGCCAGCAGCTCAGGGGGGGACTCTGGGGCCAACGTCCTGACTTTC.